This TCR beta chain was recovered during a study of human T cells and chemical hapten exposure listed by TCRdb under 2021. For the wider study: Libraries were pooled for sequencing, and per-sample TCR yields varied mainly because of small differences in library volumes within the pool. The study tracked peripheral blood TCR repertoire changes in vivo during primary and secondary sensitization to the hapten diphenylcyclopropenone (DPC) in alopecia patients. From each blood RNA sample, both TCR alpha and TCR beta chains were sequenced. General findings and caveats noted by the study authors: Repeated subsampling changed both the strength of the expansion versus patch-test correlation and the threshold at which that correlation became significant. The number of TCRs above 1 in 1000 frequency did not change with DPC sensitization; there was no evidence of global repertoire structure alterations.

Library prep was done by 5' RACE. This sample was sequenced with an Illumina MiSeq. Library preparation attached unique molecular identifiers to individual cDNA molecules for quantitative, reproducible TCR counting. The paper's processing steps were these. A median of about 87,000 TCRs per sample was observed, with a range of about 23,224 to 750,000. The Decombinator software suite was used to annotate V, J and CDR3 in the TCR reads. Every sample was subsampled to the same number of TCRs (28,000) for the PS versus PT1 abundance plots. Expanded TCRs were defined as absent before sensitization and observed at least eight times at the 2-week time point. The raw public reads went through TCRdb reprocessing: fastp at Q25, MiXCR clone calling, in-frame beta chains kept. CDR3 protein sequences are deduplicated, and each keeps its most common genes and DNA. In this record, the V and J calls reflect TCRdb's handling and not the investigators' own analysis. For this sample there are around 140,000 distinct CDR3 sequences; around 4.4% appear just once. The ten largest account for roughly 1.4% of the sample.

This clonotype was seen at least ten times. Which antigen it targets is not known. No base quality information exists; no much larger clone differs at one position. Unfractionated whole blood was collected in Tempus Blood RNA tubes, and total RNA was extracted from that blood. Four or five healthy volunteers were used as TCR sequencing controls and were bled at day 0, 2 weeks and 6 weeks. The sequence derives from a female donor in good health.

The nucleotide sequence reads as follows: TGTGCCAGCAGCTTCCGGACGGGGACTTCAACTTCTGAGCAGTACTTC. Its protein product is CASSFRTGTSTSEQYF. The V and J genes are TRBV7-9 and TRBJ2-7; TRBD2 could be the D gene, as 6 bases match. The junction carries 22 bases between V and J, which are trimmed by 3 bases and 7 bases respectively. For CDR1 and CDR2, the germline V gene (reference sequence) lists SEHNR and FQNEAQ. The CDR3 sequence holds 16 residues, the cysteine and phenylalanine included. Only the CDR3 DNA is retained, 48 bases long and in frame from the first base.